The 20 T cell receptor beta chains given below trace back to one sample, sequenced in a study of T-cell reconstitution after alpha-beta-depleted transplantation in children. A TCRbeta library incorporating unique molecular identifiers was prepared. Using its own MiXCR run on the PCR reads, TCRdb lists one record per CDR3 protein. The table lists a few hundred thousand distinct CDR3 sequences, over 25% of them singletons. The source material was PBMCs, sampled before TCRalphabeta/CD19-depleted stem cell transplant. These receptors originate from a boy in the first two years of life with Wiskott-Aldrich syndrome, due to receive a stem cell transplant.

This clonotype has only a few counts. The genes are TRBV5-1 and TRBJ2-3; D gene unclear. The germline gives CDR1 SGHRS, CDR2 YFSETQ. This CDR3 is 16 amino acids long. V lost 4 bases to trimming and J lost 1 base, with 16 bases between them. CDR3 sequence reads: CASSPGTLTGTDTQYF. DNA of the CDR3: TGCGCCAGCAGCCCGGGCACTCTGACGGGCACAGATACGCAGTATTTT.

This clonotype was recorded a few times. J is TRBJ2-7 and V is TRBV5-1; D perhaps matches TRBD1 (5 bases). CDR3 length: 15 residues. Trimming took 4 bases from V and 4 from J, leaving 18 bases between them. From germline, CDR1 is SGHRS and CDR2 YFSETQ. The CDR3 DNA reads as TGCGCCAGCAGCCCGAGTCGACAGTTTCCGTACGAGCAGTACTTC. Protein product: CASSPSRQFPYEQYF. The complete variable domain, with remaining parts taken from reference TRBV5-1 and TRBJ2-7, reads KAGVTQTPRYLIKTRGQQVTLSCSPISGHRSVSWYQQTPGQGLQFLFEYFSETQRNKGNFPGRFSGRQFSNSRSEMNVSTLELGDSALYLCASSPSRQFPYEQYFGPGTRLTVT.

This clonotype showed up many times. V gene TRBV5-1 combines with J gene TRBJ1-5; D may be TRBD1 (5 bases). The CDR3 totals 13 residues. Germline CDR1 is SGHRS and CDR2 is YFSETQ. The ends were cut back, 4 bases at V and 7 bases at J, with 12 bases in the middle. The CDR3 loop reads CASSPQGGQPQHF. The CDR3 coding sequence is TGCGCCAGCAGCCCCCAGGGAGGCCAGCCCCAGCATTTT.

CDR3 sequence (DNA): TGTGCCAGCAGCCGTCCGGGCCCCTGGGACACTGAAGCTTTCTTT. This encodes CASSRPGPWDTEAFF. The chain couples TRBV7-9 to TRBJ1-1; no clear D gene. The CDR3 runs 15 residues. Trimming left V 5 bases short and J 3 bases short, with 16 bases between. Per the germline V gene, CDR1 is SEHNR and CDR2 is FQNEAQ (reference sequence).

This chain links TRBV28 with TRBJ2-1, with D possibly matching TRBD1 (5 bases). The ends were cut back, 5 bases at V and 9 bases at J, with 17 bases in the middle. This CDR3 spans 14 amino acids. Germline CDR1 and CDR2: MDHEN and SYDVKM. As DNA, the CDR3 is TGTGCCAGCAGTATCCCGCCAGGGTTGGGTGAGCAGTTCTTC. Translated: CASSIPPGLGEQFF.

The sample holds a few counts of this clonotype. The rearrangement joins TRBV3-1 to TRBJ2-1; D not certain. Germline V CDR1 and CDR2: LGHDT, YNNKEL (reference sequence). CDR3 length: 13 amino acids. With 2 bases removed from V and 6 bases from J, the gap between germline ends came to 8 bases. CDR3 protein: CASSQRMGNEQFF. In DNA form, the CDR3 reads TGTGCCAGCAGCCAAAGGATGGGCAATGAGCAGTTCTTC.

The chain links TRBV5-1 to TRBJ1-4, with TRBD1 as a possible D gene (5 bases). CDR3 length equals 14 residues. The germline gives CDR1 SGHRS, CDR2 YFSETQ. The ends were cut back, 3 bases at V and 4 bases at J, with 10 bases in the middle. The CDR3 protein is CASSSQGSNEKLFF. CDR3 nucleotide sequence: TGCGCCAGCAGCTCCCAGGGAAGTAATGAAAAACTGTTTTTT.

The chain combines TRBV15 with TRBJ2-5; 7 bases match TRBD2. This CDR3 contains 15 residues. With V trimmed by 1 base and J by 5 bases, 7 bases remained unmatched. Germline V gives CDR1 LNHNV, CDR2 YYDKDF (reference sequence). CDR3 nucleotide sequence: TGTGCCACCAGCAGAGGAGGGGAGGGAGAGGAGACCCAGTACTTC. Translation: CATSRGGEGEETQYF.

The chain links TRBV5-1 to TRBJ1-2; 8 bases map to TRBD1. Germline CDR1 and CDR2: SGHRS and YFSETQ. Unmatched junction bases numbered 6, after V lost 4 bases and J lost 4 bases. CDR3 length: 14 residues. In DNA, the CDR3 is TGCGCCAGCAGCCCGACAGGGGTAGGCTATGGCTACACCTTC. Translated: CASSPTGVGYGYTF.

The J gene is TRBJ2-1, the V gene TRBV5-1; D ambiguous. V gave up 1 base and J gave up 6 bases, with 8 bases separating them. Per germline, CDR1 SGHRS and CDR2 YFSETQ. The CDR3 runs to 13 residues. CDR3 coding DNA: TGCGCCAGCAGCTTGAATCGTCTCAATGAGCAGTTCTTC. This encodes CASSLNRLNEQFF.

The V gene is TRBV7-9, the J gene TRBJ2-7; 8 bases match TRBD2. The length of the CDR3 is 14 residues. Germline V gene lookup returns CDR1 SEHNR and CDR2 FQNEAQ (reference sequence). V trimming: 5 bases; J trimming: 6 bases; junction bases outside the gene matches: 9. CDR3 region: CASSRTSLEVEQYF. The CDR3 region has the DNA TGTGCCAGCAGCCGGACTAGCCTGGAGGTCGAGCAGTACTTC.

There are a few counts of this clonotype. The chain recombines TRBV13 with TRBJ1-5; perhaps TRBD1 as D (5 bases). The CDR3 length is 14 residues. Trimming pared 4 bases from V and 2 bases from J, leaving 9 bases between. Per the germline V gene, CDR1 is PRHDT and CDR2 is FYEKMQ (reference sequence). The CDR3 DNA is TGTGCCAGCAGCTGGGGAGGGGGCAATCAGCCCCAGCATTTT. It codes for CASSWGGGNQPQHF.

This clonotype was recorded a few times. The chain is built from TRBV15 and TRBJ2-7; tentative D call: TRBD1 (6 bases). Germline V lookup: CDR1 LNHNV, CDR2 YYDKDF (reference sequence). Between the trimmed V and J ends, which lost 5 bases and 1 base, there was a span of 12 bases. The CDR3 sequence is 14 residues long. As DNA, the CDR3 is TGTGCCACCAGCCAGTATGGACAGTCCTACGAGCAGTACTTC. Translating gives CATSQYGQSYEQYF.

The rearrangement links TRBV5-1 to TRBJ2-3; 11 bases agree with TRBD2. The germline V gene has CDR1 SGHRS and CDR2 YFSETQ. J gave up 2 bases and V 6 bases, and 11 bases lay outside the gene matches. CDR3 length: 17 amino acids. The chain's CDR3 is CASKVLAGVFDTDTQYF. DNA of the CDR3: TGCGCCAGCAAAGTACTAGCGGGGGTGTTTGACACAGATACGCAGTATTTT.

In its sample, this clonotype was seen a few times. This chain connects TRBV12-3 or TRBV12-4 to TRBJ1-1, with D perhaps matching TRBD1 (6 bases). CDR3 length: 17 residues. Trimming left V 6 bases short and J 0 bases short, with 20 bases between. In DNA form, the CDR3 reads TGTGCCAGCAGACATGTAAGGGGGGTCGACATGAACACTGAAGCTTTCTTT. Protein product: CASRHVRGVDMNTEAFF.

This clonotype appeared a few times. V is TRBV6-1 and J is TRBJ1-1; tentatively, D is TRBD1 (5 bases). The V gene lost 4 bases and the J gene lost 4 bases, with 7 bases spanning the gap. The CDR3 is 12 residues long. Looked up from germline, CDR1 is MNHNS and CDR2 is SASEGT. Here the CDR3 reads CASSATATEAFF. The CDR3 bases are TGTGCCAGCAGTGCGACAGCCACTGAAGCTTTCTTT.

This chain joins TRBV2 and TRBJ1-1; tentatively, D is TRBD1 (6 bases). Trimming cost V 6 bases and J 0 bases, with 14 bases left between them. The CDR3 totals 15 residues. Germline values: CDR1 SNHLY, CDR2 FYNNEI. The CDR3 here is CASRKWTAMNTEAFF. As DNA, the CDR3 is TGTGCCAGCAGGAAATGGACAGCCATGAACACTGAAGCTTTCTTT.

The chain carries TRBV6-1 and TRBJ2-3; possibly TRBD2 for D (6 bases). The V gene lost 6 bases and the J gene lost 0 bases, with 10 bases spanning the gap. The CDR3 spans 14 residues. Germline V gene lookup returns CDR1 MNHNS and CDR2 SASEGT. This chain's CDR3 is CASSVAVSTDTQYF. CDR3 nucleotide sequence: TGTGCCAGCAGCGTAGCGGTGAGCACAGATACGCAGTATTTT.

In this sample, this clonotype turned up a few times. CDR3 nucleotides: TGTGCCAGCAGTTTATCGGGGGGCCTTGGCTACGAGCAGTACTTC. Its protein product is CASSLSGGLGYEQYF. The chain has TRBV12-3 or TRBV12-4 and TRBJ2-7, with a weak D call TRBD2 (7 bases). The CDR3 totals 15 residues. The V end was cut by 2 bases, the J end by 3 bases, with 14 bases between.

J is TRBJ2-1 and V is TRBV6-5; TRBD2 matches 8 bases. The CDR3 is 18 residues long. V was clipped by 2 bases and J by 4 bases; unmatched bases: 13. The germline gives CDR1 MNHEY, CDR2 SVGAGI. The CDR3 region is CASSYRNVERESYNEQFF. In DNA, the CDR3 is TGTGCCAGCAGTTACCGGAATGTTGAGCGGGAGTCGTACAATGAGCAGTTCTTC.